This entry lists 20 T cell receptor beta chains sequenced from one sample in a study of T cells in narcolepsy. Using immunoSEQ multiplex PCR, the repertoire was profiled, and TCRdb retains in-frame clones only, with some absent. The table records about 34,000 clones, 80% to 85% of them present only once. The sequencing input was CD45RA- memory CD4+ T cells from PBMCs. These receptors all stem from a human donor with narcolepsy.

Only a few counts were recorded for this clone. The rearrangement links TRBV2 to TRBJ1-1; D is unclear. The CDR3 consists of 13 residues. CDR1 SNHLY and CDR2 FYNNEI come from the germline V gene. The ends were cut back, 6 bases at V and 1 base at J, with 9 bases in the middle. The CDR3 region is CASRWQKNTEAFF. CDR3 nucleotides: TGTGCCAGCAGATGGCAGAAGAACACTGAAGCTTTCTTT.

This clone was observed a handful of times. The rearrangement uses TRBV2 and TRBJ2-1; TRBD2 might be the D (6 bases). CDR1 is SNHLY, CDR2 FYNNEI, per germline. Trimming pared 6 bases from V and 4 bases from J, leaving 16 bases between. The CDR3 is 15 residues long. This CDR3 reads CASSATSGLYNEQFF. DNA of the CDR3: TGTGCCAGCAGCGCGACTAGTGGATTGTACAATGAGCAGTTCTTC.

J is TRBJ2-4 and V is TRBV6-4; D gene ambiguous. The V gene's germline CDR1 is MRHNA and CDR2 SNTAGT. V was trimmed by 0 bases and J by 15 bases, leaving 21 bases between them. CDR3 length: 15 amino acids. CDR3 bases: TGTGCCAGCAGTGACTCGGACCCACTGACTGGCTCCTGGTACTTC. This gives the protein CASSDSDPLTGSWYF.

This chain links TRBV28 with TRBJ2-2, with D perhaps matching TRBD2 (6 bases). This CDR3 comprises 16 residues. Trimming took off 5 bases at V and 4 bases at J, with 17 bases between the two ends. Germline assignment: CDR1 MDHEN and CDR2 SYDVKM. This chain's CDR3 is CASSPLAPSGTGELFF. In DNA, the CDR3 is TGTGCCAGCAGTCCACTAGCTCCCTCAGGCACCGGGGAGCTGTTTTTT.

The DNA for the CDR3 is TGTGCCAGCAGCTTAAGGGGGTCCACAGATACGCAGTATTTT. Its protein product is CASSLRGSTDTQYF. The chain couples TRBV5-4 to TRBJ2-3; D may be TRBD1 (6 bases). This CDR3 spans 14 amino acids. V shed 2 bases and J shed 2 bases, with 9 bases lying between them. Germline CDR1 is SGHNT and CDR2 is YYREEE (reference sequence).

The rearrangement joins TRBV5-4 to TRBJ1-2; D is uncertain. The CDR3 spans 13 residues. CDR1 SGHNT and CDR2 YYREEE come from the germline V gene (reference sequence). The V and J ends lost 1 base and 4 bases respectively, with 8 bases between them. The CDR3 here is CASSLPSGYGYTF. CDR3 bases: TGTGCCAGCAGCTTGCCAAGTGGCTATGGCTACACCTTC.

This clone was counted a single time. The J gene is TRBJ2-7, the V gene TRBV27, with D perhaps matching TRBD2 (6 bases). With 3 bases removed from V and 3 bases from J, the gap between germline ends came to 12 bases. Germline assignment: CDR1 MNHEY and CDR2 SMNVEV (reference sequence). The CDR3 sequence is 14 residues long. CDR3 sequence (DNA): TGTGCCAGCAGTTTTTGGGGGGAGTACTACGAGCAGTACTTC. It specifies CASSFWGEYYEQYF.

V gene TRBV9 combines with J gene TRBJ2-3; no reliable D call. This CDR3 region has 13 residues. Germline CDR1 is SGDLS and CDR2 is YYNGEE. Trimming cost V 5 bases and J 5 bases, with 12 bases left between them. CDR3: CASSDRPGDTQYF. CDR3 coding DNA: TGTGCCAGCAGTGACCGGCCGGGAGATACGCAGTATTTT.

V gene TRBV7-2 combines with J gene TRBJ1-2; 11 nucleotides line up with TRBD1. With V trimmed by 5 bases and J by 6 bases, 11 bases remained unmatched. This CDR3 has 16 amino acids. CDR1 is SGHTA and CDR2 is FQGNSA in the germline V gene. This CDR3 is CASSPRSGTGGDGYTF. The CDR3 DNA reads TGTGCCAGCAGCCCGCGCTCCGGGACAGGGGGTGATGGCTACACCTTC.

The rearrangement links TRBV19 to TRBJ2-3; D is undetermined. CDR3 size: 12 residues. V dropped 10 bases and J dropped 2 bases, with 10 bases sitting between them. Germline lookup yields CDR1 LNHDA and CDR2 SQIVND (reference sequence). The CDR3 DNA is TGTGCCACCGCCAATACCACAGATACGCAGTATTTT. This encodes CATANTTDTQYF.

The chain uses TRBV5-1 and TRBJ1-6; tentative D call: TRBD1 (6 bases). The CDR3 runs to 15 residues. Germline values: CDR1 SGHRS, CDR2 YFSETQ. Trimming removed 3 bases at V and 7 bases at J, with 14 bases between. CDR3 protein: CASSSGHSLNSPLHF. The CDR3 DNA reads TGCGCCAGCAGCTCGGGACACAGCCTAAATTCACCCCTCCACTTT. Complete variable domain (other parts from reference TRBV5-1 and TRBJ1-6): KAGVTQTPRYLIKTRGQQVTLSCSPISGHRSVSWYQQTPGQGLQFLFEYFSETQRNKGNFPGRFSGRQFSNSRSEMNVSTLELGDSALYLCASSSGHSLNSPLHFGNGTRLTVT.

This clone was counted a single time. The CDR3 loop is CASSLVWLASGTQYF. CDR3 nucleotide sequence: TGTGCCAGCAGCTTAGTATGGCTAGCGAGTGGGACCCAGTACTTC. The gene calls are TRBV7-2 and TRBJ2-5; D is perhaps TRBD2 (6 bases). The CDR3 is made up of 15 amino acids. V shed 1 base and J shed 7 bases, with 16 bases lying between them. The germline V gene encodes CDR1 SGHTA and CDR2 FQGNSA.

The genes are TRBV11-2 and TRBJ1-5; D call uncertain. This CDR3 region has 14 residues. Germline V lookup: CDR1 SGHAT, CDR2 FQNNGV. V lost 1 base and J lost 3, with 7 bases in between. In nucleotides, the CDR3 is TGTGCCAGCAGCTTAGGGCAGCTCAATCAGCCCCAGCATTTT. Protein sequence: CASSLGQLNQPQHF.

V usage is TRBV7-2 and J usage is TRBJ1-5; D possibly corresponds to TRBD1 (6 bases). CDR1 is SGHTA, CDR2 FQGNSA, per germline. Trimming removed 3 bases from V and 1 base from J, with 13 bases in between. This CDR3 has 16 residues. The CDR3, as DNA: TGTGCCAGCAGCTTCGGGGGCGGAAGGAGCAATCAGCCCCAGCATTTT. Its protein product is CASSFGGGRSNQPQHF.

The genes are TRBV15 and TRBJ1-2; D may be TRBD1 (6 bases). Germline-derived CDR1 and CDR2 are LNHNV and YYDKDF (reference sequence). The V gene lost 3 bases and the J gene lost 7 bases, with 18 bases spanning the gap. This CDR3 is 15 amino acids long. CDR3 sequence: CATSRAPQGLLGYTF. The CDR3 DNA is TGTGCCACCAGCAGGGCTCCACAGGGTTTACTTGGCTACACCTTC.

The V gene is TRBV5-1, the J gene TRBJ1-1, with TRBD1 identical over 10 bases. The trim removed 3 bases at V and 4 bases at J, leaving 3 bases unmatched. Germline V gene sequence: CDR1 SGHRS, CDR2 YFSETQ. CDR3 length equals 14 residues. The CDR3 is CASSSGQGSTEAFF. The CDR3 DNA is TGCGCCAGCAGCTCGGGACAGGGGAGCACTGAAGCTTTCTTT.

This rearrangement joins TRBV7-9 to TRBJ2-7; TRBD2 is a possible D gene (6 bases). The V gene's germline CDR1 is SEHNR and CDR2 FQNEAQ (reference sequence). Trimming pared 4 bases from V and 5 bases from J, leaving 12 bases between. The CDR3 is 13 residues long. CDR3 coding DNA: TGTGCCAGCAGCTGGGGCGGGGCCGACGAGCAGTACTTC. As protein: CASSWGGADEQYF.

The V call is TRBV28, the J call TRBJ1-5; D is unclear. The V gene's germline CDR1 is MDHEN and CDR2 SYDVKM. This CDR3 is built from 14 residues. The V end was cut by 7 bases, the J end by 6 bases, with 16 bases between. CDR3 residues: CASIQQAPSQPQHF. Written as DNA, the CDR3 is TGTGCCAGCATTCAGCAGGCCCCAAGTCAGCCCCAGCATTTT.

This sequence joins TRBV7-3 and TRBJ2-7; D remains unclear. CDR3 length: 15 residues. Trimming took 5 bases from V and 1 from J, leaving 15 bases between them. Germline values: CDR1 SGHTA, CDR2 FQGTGA. CDR3 nucleotides: TGTGCCAGCAGCCTCACACCCGCGCAGTCCTACGAGCAGTACTTC. It codes for CASSLTPAQSYEQYF.

This sequence joins TRBV4-2 and TRBJ1-2, with D hard to call. Germline V gives CDR1 LGHNA, CDR2 YNFKEQ. Trimming took 0 bases from V and 8 from J, leaving 7 bases between them. The CDR3 length is 12 residues. CDR3 sequence reads: CASSQDSPGYTF. CDR3 coding DNA: TGTGCCAGCAGCCAAGATTCCCCCGGCTACACCTTC.